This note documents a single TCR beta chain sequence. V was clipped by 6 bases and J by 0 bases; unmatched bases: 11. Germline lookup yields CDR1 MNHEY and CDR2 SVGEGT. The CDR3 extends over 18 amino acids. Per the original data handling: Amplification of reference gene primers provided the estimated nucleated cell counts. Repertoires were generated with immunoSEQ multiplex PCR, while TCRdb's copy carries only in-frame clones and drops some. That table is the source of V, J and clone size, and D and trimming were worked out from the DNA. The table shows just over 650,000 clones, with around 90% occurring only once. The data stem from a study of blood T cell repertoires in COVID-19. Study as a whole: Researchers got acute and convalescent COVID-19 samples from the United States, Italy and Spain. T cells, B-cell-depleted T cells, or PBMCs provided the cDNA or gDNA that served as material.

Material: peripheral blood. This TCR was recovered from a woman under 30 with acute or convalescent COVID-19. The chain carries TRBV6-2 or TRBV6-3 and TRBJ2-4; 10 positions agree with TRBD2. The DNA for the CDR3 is TGTGCCAGCAGCCAGTCCAAACTAGCGGGATTAGCCAAAAACATTCAGTACTTC. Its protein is CASSQSKLAGLAKNIQYF.